This T cell receptor (beta chain) emerged from a study of blood T cell repertoires in COVID-19. Overall study context: Italy, Spain and the United States were the sources of the convalescent and acute COVID-19 samples.

As originally analysed: The assay estimated nucleated cells by amplifying reference gene primers. Generated by immunoSEQ multiplex PCR, the TCRdb table keeps only in-frame clones and is missing some. D and trimming come from the DNA, and the V and J calls and clone size come from that table. The sample has hundreds of thousands of clones; around 80% are singletons. The sequenced sample consisted of peripheral blood. The sequence derives from a woman of 80 years or more with acute or convalescent COVID-19.

CDR3 DNA sequence: TGTGCCAGCAGCCCGGACAGCACTGAAGCTTTCTTT. Protein sequence: CASSPDSTEAFF. J is TRBJ1-1 and V is TRBV5-4; a possible D gene is TRBD1 (6 bases). The CDR3 has 12 amino acids. V lost 4 bases and J 4 bases, leaving 8 bases between the germline ends. The germline gives CDR1 SGHNT, CDR2 YYREEE (reference sequence).